The TCR beta chain described here comes from a study of CD8 T cells in ankylosing spondylitis. MiXCR, run by TCRdb on the 5' RACE reads, gives a single entry per CDR3 protein. The table lists around 770,000 distinct CDR3 sequences, approximately 12% of them singletons. This clonotype has a count of ten or more. Its antigen remains unknown. General study results and limits: Seemingly characteristic of ankylosing spondylitis blood was a TCR beta motif consisting of several highly homologous variants.

CDR3 length: 14 residues. The germline V gene has CDR1 DFQATT and CDR2 SNEGSKA (reference sequence). The J segment lost 4 bases and the V segment lost 5 bases, leaving 6 bases of the junction unmatched. The sample consisted of blood, either unsorted or a sorted T cell fraction (not recorded which). The TCR comes from a male donor with ankylosing spondylitis. The chain joins TRBV20-1 to TRBJ1-4, with 8 bases identical to TRBD1. CDR3 loop: CSAYRDRGNEKLFF. The CDR3, as DNA: TGCAGTGCTTACCGCGACAGGGGTAATGAAAAACTGTTTTTT.